The subject of this entry is one T cell receptor beta chain. CDR3 size: 18 residues. The J segment lost 0 bases and the V segment lost 3 bases, leaving 6 bases of the junction unmatched. Germline V gene lookup returns CDR1 MNHEY and CDR2 SMNVEV (reference sequence). The data stem from a study of control samples from healthy donors and cancer patients. Clones were read by immunoSEQ multiplex PCR, and TCRdb kept only the in-frame ones, dropping some. This sample carries 75,000 to 90,000 clones, around 91% of them seen once, and the ten largest clones take 6.5% to 7.5%. This clonotype was sampled from a man between 50 and 59 years old in good health. The chain carries TRBV27 and TRBJ2-2; 11 nucleotides match TRBD2. Material for sequencing was blood. In nucleotides, the CDR3 is TGTGCCAGCAGTTTGCCTAGCGGGGGGTACCCGAACACCGGGGAGCTGTTTTTT. Protein sequence: CASSLPSGGYPNTGELFF.